The present T cell receptor beta chain was sequenced within a study of cytomegalovirus exposure and HLA in healthy donors. Across the whole study: Early released data comprised approximately 85 million unique TCRs from HLA-typed donors. Across some 400 genotyped donors, 81% landed in the Caucasian-associated ancestry cluster.

60 Vbeta and 13 Jbeta primers were used in PCR. Method: immunoSEQ multiplex PCR; TCRdb's copy keeps in-frame clones and lacks some. The sample consists of under 150,000 clones, 70% to 85% of them appearing once. J was trimmed by 11 bases and V by 4 bases; bases with no gene match: 6. The CDR3 sequence is 13 residues long. CDR1 is SGDLS and CDR2 is YYNGEE in the germline V gene. Study results and limitations: Reported performance of the classifier showed diagnosis of cytomegalovirus status with high specificity and sensitivity. Using a false discovery rate of 0.05, a later analysis showed that approximately 17,000 TCR beta sequences were associated with HLA alleles.

With respect to this clone: Its antigen is not known.

Sequencing was performed on PBMCs. The chain links TRBV9 to TRBJ1-1, with 12 bases matching TRBD1. This receptor was taken from a woman in her 50s in good health and CMV-seropositive. Here the CDR3 DNA reads TGTGCCAGCAGCCCCGGGACAGGGGGCTCGGCTTTCTTT. Its translation: CASSPGTGGSAFF.